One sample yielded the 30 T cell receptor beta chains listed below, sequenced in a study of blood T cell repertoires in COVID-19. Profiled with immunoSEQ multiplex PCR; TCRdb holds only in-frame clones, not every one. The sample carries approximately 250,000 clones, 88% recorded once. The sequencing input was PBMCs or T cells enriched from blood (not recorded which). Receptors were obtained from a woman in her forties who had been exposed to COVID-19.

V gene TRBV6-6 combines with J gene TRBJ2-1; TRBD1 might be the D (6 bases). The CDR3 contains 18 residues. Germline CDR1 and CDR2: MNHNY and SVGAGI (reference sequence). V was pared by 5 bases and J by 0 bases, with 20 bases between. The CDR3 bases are TGTGCCAGCAGTCCCCCCCTGGACAGCAAGATCTCCTACAATGAGCAGTTCTTC. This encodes CASSPPLDSKISYNEQFF.

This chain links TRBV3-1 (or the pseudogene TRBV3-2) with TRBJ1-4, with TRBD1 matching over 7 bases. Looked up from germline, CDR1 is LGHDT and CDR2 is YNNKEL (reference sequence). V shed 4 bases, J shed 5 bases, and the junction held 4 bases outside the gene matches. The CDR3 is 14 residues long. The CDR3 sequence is CASSPPGQNEKLFF. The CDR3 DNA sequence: TGTGCCAGCAGCCCCCCGGGACAGAATGAAAAACTGTTTTTT.

Here the CDR3 DNA reads TGTGCCAGCAGCGATTCACTCGGGAGGGAAAAACTGTTTTTT. This encodes CASSDSLGREKLFF. V usage is TRBV9 and J usage is TRBJ1-4; D is unresolved. The germline gives CDR1 SGDLS, CDR2 YYNGEE. V was pared by 3 bases and J by 8 bases, with 14 bases between. This CDR3 contains 14 residues.

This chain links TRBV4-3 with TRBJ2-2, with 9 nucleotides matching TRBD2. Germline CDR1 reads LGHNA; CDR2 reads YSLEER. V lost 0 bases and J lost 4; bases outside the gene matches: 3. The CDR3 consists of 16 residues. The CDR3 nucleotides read TGCGCCAGCAGCCAAGAAGCGGGAGGAGCCACCGGGGAGCTGTTTTTT. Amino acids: CASSQEAGGATGELFF.

The CDR3 DNA reads TGTGCCAGCAGCGTAGGGGTGATCCGCCTAGCCGGGTTCCAAGAGACCCAGTACTTC. It encodes CASSVGVIRLAGFQETQYF. The V gene is TRBV7-2, the J gene TRBJ2-5; D possibly uses TRBD1 or TRBD2 (5 bases each). CDR1 is SGHTA and CDR2 is FQGNSA in the germline V gene. The CDR3 runs 19 residues. V lost 5 bases and J 1 base, leaving 26 bases between the germline ends. The full variable domain, its missing parts supplied by reference TRBV7-2 and TRBJ2-5, is GAGVSQSPSNKVTEKGKDVELRCDPISGHTALYWYRQSLGQGLEFLIYFQGNSAPDKSGLPSDRFSAERTGGSVSTLTIQRTQQEDSAVYLCASSVGVIRLAGFQETQYFGPGTRLLVL.

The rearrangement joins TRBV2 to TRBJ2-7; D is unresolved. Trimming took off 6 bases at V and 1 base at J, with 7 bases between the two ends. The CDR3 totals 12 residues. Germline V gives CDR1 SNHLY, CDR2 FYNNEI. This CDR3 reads CASRASSYEQYF. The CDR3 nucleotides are TGTGCCAGCAGGGCCTCTTCCTACGAGCAGTACTTC.

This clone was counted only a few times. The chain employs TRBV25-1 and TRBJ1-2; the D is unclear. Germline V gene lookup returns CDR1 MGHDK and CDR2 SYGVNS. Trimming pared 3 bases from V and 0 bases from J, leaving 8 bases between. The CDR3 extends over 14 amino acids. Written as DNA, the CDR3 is TGTGCCAGCAGTGAGTTTCATTCTAACTATGGCTACACCTTC. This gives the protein CASSEFHSNYGYTF.

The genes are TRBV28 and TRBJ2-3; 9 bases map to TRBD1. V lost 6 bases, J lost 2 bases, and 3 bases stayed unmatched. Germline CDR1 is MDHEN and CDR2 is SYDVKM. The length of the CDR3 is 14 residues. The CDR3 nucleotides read TGTGCCAGCAGGCGGGACAGGGACACAGATACGCAGTATTTT. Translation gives CASRRDRDTDTQYF.

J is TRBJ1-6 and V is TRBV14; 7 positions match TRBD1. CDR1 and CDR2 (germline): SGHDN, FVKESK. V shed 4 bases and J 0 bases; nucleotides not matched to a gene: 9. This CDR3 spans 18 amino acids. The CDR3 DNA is TGTGCCAGCAGCCGACAACAGGGGCCAAGCTCCTATAATTCACCCCTCCACTTT. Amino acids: CASSRQQGPSSYNSPLHF.

The CDR3 bases are TGTGCCAGCAGCGTAGGTCTCCATAATTCACCCCTCCACTTT. This sequence encodes CASSVGLHNSPLHF. V is TRBV9 and J is TRBJ1-6; D gene uncertain. Trimming removed 0 bases from V and 5 bases from J, with 6 bases in between. The CDR3 is 14 amino acids. Germline CDR1 and CDR2: SGDLS and YYNGEE.

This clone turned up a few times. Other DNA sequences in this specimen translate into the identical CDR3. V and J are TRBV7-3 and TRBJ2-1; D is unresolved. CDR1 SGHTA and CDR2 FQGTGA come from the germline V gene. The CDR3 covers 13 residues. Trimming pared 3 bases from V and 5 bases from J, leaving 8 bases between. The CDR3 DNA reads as TGTGCCAGCAGCTTGTCCGAGGACAATGAGCAGTTCTTC. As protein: CASSLSEDNEQFF.

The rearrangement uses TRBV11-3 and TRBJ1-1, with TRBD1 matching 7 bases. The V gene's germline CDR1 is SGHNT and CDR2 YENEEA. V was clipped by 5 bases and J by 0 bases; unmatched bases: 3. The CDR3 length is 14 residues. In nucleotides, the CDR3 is TGTGCCAGCAGCAACAGGGGTATGAACACTGAAGCTTTCTTT. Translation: CASSNRGMNTEAFF.

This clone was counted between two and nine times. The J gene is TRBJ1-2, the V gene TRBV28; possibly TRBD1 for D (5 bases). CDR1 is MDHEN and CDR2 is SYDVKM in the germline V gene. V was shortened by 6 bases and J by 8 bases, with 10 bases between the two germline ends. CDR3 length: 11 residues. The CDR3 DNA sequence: TGTGCCAGCAGAGCCCAGGGCGGCTACACCTTC. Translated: CASRAQGGYTF.

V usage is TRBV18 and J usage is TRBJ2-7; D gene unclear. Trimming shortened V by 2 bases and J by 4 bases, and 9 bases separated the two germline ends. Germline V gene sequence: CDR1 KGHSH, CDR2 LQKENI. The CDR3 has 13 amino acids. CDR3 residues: CASSPSVSYEQYF. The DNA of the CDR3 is TGTGCCAGCTCACCATCTGTCTCTTACGAGCAGTACTTC.

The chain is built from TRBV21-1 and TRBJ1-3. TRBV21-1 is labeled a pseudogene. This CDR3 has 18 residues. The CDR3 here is CASSKGARRGGAGNTIYF. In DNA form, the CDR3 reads TGTGCCAGCAGCAAAGGGGCTAGGAGGGGCGGGGCAGGGAACACCATATATTTT.

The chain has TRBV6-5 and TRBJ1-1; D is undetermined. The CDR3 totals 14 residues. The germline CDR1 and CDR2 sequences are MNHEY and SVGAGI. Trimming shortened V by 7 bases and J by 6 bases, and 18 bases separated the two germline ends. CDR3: CASTDTSGLAEAFF. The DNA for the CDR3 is TGTGCCAGCACCGACACCTCCGGATTAGCTGAAGCTTTCTTT.

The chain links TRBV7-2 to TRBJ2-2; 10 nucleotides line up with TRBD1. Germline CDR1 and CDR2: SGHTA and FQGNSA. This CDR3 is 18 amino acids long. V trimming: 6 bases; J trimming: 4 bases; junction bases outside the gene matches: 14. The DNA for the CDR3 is TGTGCCAGCAGTTCCAAGACAGGGGGCGCGTCCTCCACCGGGGAGCTGTTTTTT. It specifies CASSSKTGGASSTGELFF.

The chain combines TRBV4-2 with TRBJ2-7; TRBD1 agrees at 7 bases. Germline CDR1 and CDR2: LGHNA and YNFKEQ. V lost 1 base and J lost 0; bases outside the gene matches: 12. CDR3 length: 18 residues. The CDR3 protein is CASSQVALRGLSSYEQYF. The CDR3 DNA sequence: TGTGCCAGCAGCCAAGTTGCCCTCAGGGGGTTAAGCTCCTACGAGCAGTACTTC.

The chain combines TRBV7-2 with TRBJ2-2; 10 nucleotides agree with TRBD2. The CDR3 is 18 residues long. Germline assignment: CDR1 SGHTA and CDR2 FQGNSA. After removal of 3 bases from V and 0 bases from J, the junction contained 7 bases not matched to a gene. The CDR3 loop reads CASSFGLADTSNTGELFF. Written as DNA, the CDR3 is TGTGCCAGCAGCTTCGGACTAGCGGATACTTCGAACACCGGGGAGCTGTTTTTT.

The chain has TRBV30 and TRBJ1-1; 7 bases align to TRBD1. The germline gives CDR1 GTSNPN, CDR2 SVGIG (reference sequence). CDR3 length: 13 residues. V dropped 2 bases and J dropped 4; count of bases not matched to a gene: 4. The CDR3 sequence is CAWSTAGGTEAFF. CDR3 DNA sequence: TGTGCCTGGAGTACCGCAGGGGGCACTGAAGCTTTCTTT.

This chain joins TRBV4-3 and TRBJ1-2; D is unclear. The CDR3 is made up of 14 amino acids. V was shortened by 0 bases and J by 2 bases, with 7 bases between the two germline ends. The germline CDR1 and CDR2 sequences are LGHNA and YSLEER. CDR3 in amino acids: CASSQDMTNYGYTF. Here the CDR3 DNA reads TGCGCCAGCAGCCAAGATATGACAAACTATGGCTACACCTTC.

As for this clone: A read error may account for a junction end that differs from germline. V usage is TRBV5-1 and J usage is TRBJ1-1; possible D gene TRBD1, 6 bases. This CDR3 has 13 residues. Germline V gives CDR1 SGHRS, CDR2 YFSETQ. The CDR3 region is CASRSTGGTEAFF. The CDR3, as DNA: TGTGCCAGCAGGTCGACAGGAGGCACTGAAGCTTTCTTT.

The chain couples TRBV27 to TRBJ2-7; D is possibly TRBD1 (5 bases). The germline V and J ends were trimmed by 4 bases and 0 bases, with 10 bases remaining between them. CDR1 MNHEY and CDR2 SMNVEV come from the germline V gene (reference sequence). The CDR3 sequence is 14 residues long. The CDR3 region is CASSYQGPSYEQYF. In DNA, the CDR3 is TGTGCCAGCAGTTATCAGGGTCCCTCCTACGAGCAGTACTTC.

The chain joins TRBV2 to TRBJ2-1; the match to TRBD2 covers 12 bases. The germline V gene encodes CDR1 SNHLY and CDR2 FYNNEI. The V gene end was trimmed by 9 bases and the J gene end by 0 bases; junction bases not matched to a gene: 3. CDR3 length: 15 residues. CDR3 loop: CASGLAGFSYNEQFF. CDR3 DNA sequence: TGTGCCAGTGGACTAGCGGGGTTCTCCTACAATGAGCAGTTCTTC.

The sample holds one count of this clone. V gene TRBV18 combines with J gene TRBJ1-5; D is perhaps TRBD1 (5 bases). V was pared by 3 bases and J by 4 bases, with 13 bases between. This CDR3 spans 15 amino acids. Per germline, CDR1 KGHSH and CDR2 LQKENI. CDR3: CASSPPYGGNQPQHF. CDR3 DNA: TGTGCCAGCTCACCCCCGTACGGGGGTAATCAGCCCCAGCATTTT.

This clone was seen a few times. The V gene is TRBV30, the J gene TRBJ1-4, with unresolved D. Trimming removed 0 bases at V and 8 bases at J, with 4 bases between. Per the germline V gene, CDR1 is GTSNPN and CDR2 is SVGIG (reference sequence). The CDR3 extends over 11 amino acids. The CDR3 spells CAWSVREKLFF. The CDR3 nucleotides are TGTGCCTGGAGTGTACGGGAAAAACTGTTTTTT.

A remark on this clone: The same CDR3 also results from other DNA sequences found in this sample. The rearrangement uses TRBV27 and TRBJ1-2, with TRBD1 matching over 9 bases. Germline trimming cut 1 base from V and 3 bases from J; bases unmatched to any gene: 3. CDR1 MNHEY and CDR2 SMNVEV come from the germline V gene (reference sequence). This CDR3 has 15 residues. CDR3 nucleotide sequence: TGTGCCAGCAGTTTATTCGGGACAGGGTACTATGGCTACACCTTC. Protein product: CASSLFGTGYYGYTF.

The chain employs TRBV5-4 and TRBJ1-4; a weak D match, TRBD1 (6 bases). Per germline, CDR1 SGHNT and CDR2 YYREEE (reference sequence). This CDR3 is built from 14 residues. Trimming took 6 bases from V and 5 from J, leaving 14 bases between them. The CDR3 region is CASTSGQKNEKLFF. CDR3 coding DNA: TGTGCCAGCACCTCAGGACAGAAAAATGAAAAACTGTTTTTT.

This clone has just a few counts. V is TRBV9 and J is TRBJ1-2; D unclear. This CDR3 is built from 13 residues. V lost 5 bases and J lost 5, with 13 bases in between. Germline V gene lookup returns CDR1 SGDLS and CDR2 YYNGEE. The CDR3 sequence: CASRHISGYGYTF. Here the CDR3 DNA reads TGTGCCAGCAGGCATATCTCGGGTTATGGCTACACCTTC.

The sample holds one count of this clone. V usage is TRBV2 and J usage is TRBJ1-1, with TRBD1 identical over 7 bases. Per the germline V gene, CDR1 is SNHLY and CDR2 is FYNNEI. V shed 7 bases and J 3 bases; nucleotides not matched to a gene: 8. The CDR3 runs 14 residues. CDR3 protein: CASNLIGQDTEAFF. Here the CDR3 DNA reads TGTGCCAGCAATTTAATCGGACAGGACACTGAAGCTTTCTTT.